This TCR beta chain came from a study of cytomegalovirus exposure and HLA in healthy donors. As for this clone: What it recognizes is unknown.

General observations from the study: In a later analysis, first-cohort TCR clusters were found to tend to co-occur in the 120 validation repertoires. The study flagged about 160 TCR beta chains as cytomegalovirus-associated. In vitro confirmation showed a few CMV-associated chains to be CMV antigen specific.

Trimming removed 6 bases from V and 3 bases from J, with 14 bases in between. The CDR3 has 14 amino acids. The donors were members of the validation cohort comprising over a hundred subjects, separate from the approximately 670-subject first cohort. Clones were sequenced by immunoSEQ multiplex PCR, and TCRdb holds only the in-frame ones, with some missing. The table has under 400,000 clones, roughly 85% seen once. The source of this sequence is a woman aged 18-29 years in good health and CMV-seronegative. J is TRBJ1-2 and V is TRBV23-1; D possibly corresponds to TRBD1 (5 bases). TRBV23-1 is sorted into the ORF group, with uncertain function. The sample comprised PBMCs. Written as DNA, the CDR3 is TGCGCCAGCAGAAGCAGGGTTACCCACTATGGCTACACCTTC. Its translation: CASRSRVTHYGYTF.